This entry lists 13 T cell receptor beta chains sequenced from one sample in a study of shared clonotypes between healthy human individuals. The table came from immunoSEQ multiplex PCR; TCRdb's copy has only in-frame clones and leaves some out. The table includes over 2 million clones, approximately 94% detected once. CD8 cells classed as naive were CD45RO-negative and positively selected for CCR7, excluding terminally differentiated effector memory CD45RA+ cells. The sequencing sample was made of naive CD8+ T cells sorted from blood. The source of these receptors is a man between 18 and 29 years old in good health.

This clone was observed once. V usage is TRBV11-2 and J usage is TRBJ2-7; D may match TRBD1 or TRBD2 (6 bases each). CDR3 length: 14 amino acids. Trimming cost V 4 bases and J 4 bases, with 14 bases left between them. Germline CDR1 is SGHAT and CDR2 is FQNNGV. The CDR3: CASSWVGGPYEQYF. CDR3 sequence (DNA): TGTGCCAGCAGCTGGGTGGGGGGCCCGTACGAGCAGTACTTC.

V and J are TRBV4-1 and TRBJ2-3, with D possibly being TRBD2 (5 bases). Trimming took off 3 bases at V and 2 bases at J, with 12 bases between the two ends. In germline, CDR1 is MGHRA, CDR2 YSYEKL. CDR3 size: 15 residues. This chain's CDR3 is CASSQGSAFTDTQYF. The CDR3 bases are TGCGCCAGCAGCCAGGGGAGCGCCTTCACAGATACGCAGTATTTT.

The J gene is TRBJ1-4, the V gene TRBV21-1. TRBV21-1 is termed a pseudogene. The CDR3 runs to 13 residues. The CDR3 region has the DNA TGTGCCAGCACTCCCCGGGTGGATGAAAAACTGTTTTTT. This gives the protein CASTPRVDEKLFF.

The CDR3 reads CASRPMTGIVTGELFF. CDR3 nucleotides: TGTGCCAGCAGGCCCATGACAGGGATCGTAACCGGGGAGCTGTTTTTT. The V gene is TRBV13, the J gene TRBJ2-2; TRBD1 matches 7 bases. CDR1 is PRHDT, CDR2 FYEKMQ, per germline (reference sequence). The CDR3 runs 16 residues. The V gene end was trimmed by 6 bases and the J gene end by 5 bases; junction bases not matched to a gene: 12.

The chain links TRBV7-2 to TRBJ2-2; 7 bases match TRBD2. The V segment lost 1 base and the J segment 2 bases; nucleotides outside the gene matches: 7. The CDR3 runs to 17 residues. The germline CDR1 and CDR2 sequences are SGHTA and FQGNSA. CDR3 protein: CASSLGQQRGNTGELFF. The CDR3 DNA sequence: TGTGCCAGCAGCTTAGGTCAACAGCGGGGAAACACCGGGGAGCTGTTTTTT. Complete variable domain (other parts from reference TRBV7-2 and TRBJ2-2): GAGVSQSPSNKVTEKGKDVELRCDPISGHTALYWYRQSLGQGLEFLIYFQGNSAPDKSGLPSDRFSAERTGGSVSTLTIQRTQQEDSAVYLCASSLGQQRGNTGELFFGEGSRLTVL.

The gene calls are TRBV10-3 and TRBJ2-2; 11 nucleotides agree with TRBD2. This CDR3 region has 16 residues. The germline V gene has CDR1 ENHRY and CDR2 SYGVKD. J was trimmed by 5 bases and V by 3 bases; bases with no gene match: 5. The CDR3 here is CAISELAGAETGELFF. DNA of the CDR3: TGTGCCATCAGTGAACTAGCGGGAGCAGAAACCGGGGAGCTGTTTTTT.

This chain joins TRBV7-8 and TRBJ1-2; unclear D gene. Germline values: CDR1 SGHVS, CDR2 FQNEAQ. The V and J ends lost 0 bases and 4 bases respectively, with 9 bases between them. The length of the CDR3 is 14 residues. CDR3 nucleotides: TGTGCCAGCAGCTTAGCGGGAGGGATCTATGGCTACACCTTC. Encoded protein: CASSLAGGIYGYTF.

The rearrangement uses TRBV29-1 and TRBJ1-1, with 7 bases matching TRBD1. The ends lost 4 bases at V and 8 bases at J; junction bases unmatched: 7. Germline V gives CDR1 SQVTM, CDR2 ANQGSEA. This CDR3 has 12 amino acids. The CDR3 spells CSVVGDRVEAFF. The DNA of the CDR3 is TGCAGCGTTGTGGGGGACAGAGTAGAAGCTTTCTTT.

The chain is built from TRBV10-3 and TRBJ1-2, with 9 bases identical to TRBD1. J gave up 4 bases and V 6 bases, and 12 bases lay outside the gene matches. From germline, CDR1 is ENHRY and CDR2 SYGVKD. This CDR3 has 16 residues. CDR3 DNA sequence: TGTGCCATCAGCGACCTTACCGGGACAGGGCGCTATGGCTACACCTTC. Its protein product is CAISDLTGTGRYGYTF.

The chain uses TRBV6-4 and TRBJ1-2; D remains unclear. Trimming stripped 5 bases from V and 6 bases from J, with 13 bases between. The germline V gene has CDR1 MRHNA and CDR2 SNTAGT. This CDR3 has 13 amino acids. For the CDR3, the DNA is TGTGCCAGCAGTTGGGATCCCGGCCATGGCTACACCTTC. It specifies CASSWDPGHGYTF.

This clone was observed a handful of times. This sample includes further DNA sequences coding for the same CDR3. V usage is TRBV7-6 and J usage is TRBJ2-2; weak D call: TRBD2 (5 bases). The V gene lost 0 bases and the J gene lost 4 bases, with 6 bases spanning the gap. Germline V gene data show CDR1 as SGHVS and CDR2 as FNYEAQ. This CDR3 contains 14 residues. The DNA for the CDR3 is TGTGCCAGCAGCTTAGCAGGAGGCACCGGGGAGCTGTTTTTT. Protein product: CASSLAGGTGELFF. The full variable domain, its missing parts supplied by reference TRBV7-6 and TRBJ2-2, is GAGVSQSPRYKVTKRGQDVALRCDPISGHVSLYWYRQALGQGPEFLTYFNYEAQQDKSGLPNDRFSAERPEGSISTLTIQRTEQRDSAMYRCASSLAGGTGELFFGEGSRLTVL.

The chain links TRBV19 to TRBJ1-4; 9 nucleotides agree with TRBD1. V lost 4 bases and J lost 5; bases outside the gene matches: 8. The CDR3 runs to 16 residues. The germline CDR1 and CDR2 sequences are LNHDA and SQIVND (reference sequence). The CDR3 loop is CASSTRDRVLNEKLFF. The CDR3 DNA follows: TGTGCCAGTAGTACCCGGGACAGGGTATTGAATGAAAAACTGTTTTTT. The entire variable domain, with the rest obtained from reference TRBV19 and TRBJ1-4, is as follows: DGGITQSPKYLFRKEGQNVTLSCEQNLNHDAMYWYRQDPGQGLRLIYYSQIVNDFQKGDIAEGYSVSREKKESFPLTVTSAQKNPTAFYLCASSTRDRVLNEKLFFGSGTQLSVL.

This clone was counted once. The chain uses TRBV27 and TRBJ2-5; TRBD2 matches at 7 bases. Trimming removed 5 bases from V and 1 base from J; junction bases left unmatched: 7. Germline CDR1 reads MNHEY; CDR2 reads SMNVEV (reference sequence). There are 15 residues in the CDR3. The chain's CDR3 is CASSPRGGSQETQYF. CDR3 coding DNA: TGTGCCAGCAGTCCTCGGGGAGGGTCCCAAGAGACCCAGTACTTC.